Shown below are 28 T cell receptor beta chains from a single sample sequenced in a study of prognosis after radiotherapy for stage I lung cancer. The TCR beta CDR3 region was amplified from genomic DNA, with two rounds of multiplex PCR being used for the amplification. Every TRBV and TRBJ gene had its own specific primer in first-round PCR. MiXCR, applied by TCRdb to the multiplex PCR reads, yields one record per CDR3 protein. The sample holds more than 9,500 distinct CDR3 sequences, 45% to 60% seen once. Sequencing used PBMCs, obtained before or after stereotactic body radiation therapy (not recorded which). All receptors derive from a donor of 50 years or more with non-small cell lung cancer.

The V gene is TRBV7-9, the J gene TRBJ1-3; 9 bases are shared with TRBD1. V gave up 4 bases and J gave up 3 bases; unmatched junction bases: 1. This CDR3 has 14 amino acids. Germline V gene lookup returns CDR1 SEHNR and CDR2 FQNEAQ (reference sequence). CDR3 loop: CASSSGQGGNTIYF. The CDR3 nucleotides are TGTGCCAGCAGCTCGGGACAGGGTGGAAACACCATATATTTT.

This chain joins TRBV24-1 and TRBJ2-2; TRBD2 agrees at 10 bases. This CDR3 region has 17 residues. Germline-derived CDR1 and CDR2 are KGHDR and SFDVKD. V was pared by 3 bases and J by 5 bases, with 8 bases of the junction left unmatched. For the CDR3, the DNA is TGTGCCACCAGTGATAACCTAGCGGGAGAAGGAACCGGGGAGCTGTTTTTT. It specifies CATSDNLAGEGTGELFF.

This clonotype was counted a single time. A read error may explain this, as a much larger clone is one base away. The rearrangement uses TRBV12-3 or TRBV12-4 and TRBJ2-5, with 9 bases matching TRBD1. V shed 9 bases, J shed 5 bases, and the junction held 13 bases outside the gene matches. The CDR3 extends over 15 amino acids. CDR3 protein: CARSPTGGRTETQYF. The CDR3 DNA follows: TGTGCCAGAAGCCCTACAGGGGGCCGCACCGAGACCCAGTACTTC.

The DNA for the CDR3 is TGTGCCAGCAGCCTGGACAGGGGATGGTTGGTCTACACCTTC. It yields the protein CASSLDRGWLVYTF. The chain couples TRBV3-1 to TRBJ1-2, with 9 bases aligning to TRBD1. From germline, CDR1 is LGHDT and CDR2 YNNKEL (reference sequence). This CDR3 comprises 14 residues. Unmatched junction bases numbered 10, after V lost 4 bases and J lost 10 bases.

In the case of this clonotype: Since a far larger clone is one base different, this is likely a read error. CDR3 DNA: TGTGCCTGGAGGCGGGGTACTAGCGGGAGAGATAATGAGCAGTACTTC. Protein: CAWRRGTSGRDNEQYF. The chain combines TRBV30 with TRBJ2-7, with 11 bases identical to TRBD2. J was trimmed by 7 bases and V by 3 bases; bases with no gene match: 14. This CDR3 has 16 residues. From germline, CDR1 is GTSNPN and CDR2 SVGIG (reference sequence).

By share, this clonotype counts as medium-sized (0.01 to 0.1%). The chain carries TRBV9 and TRBJ1-1; 7 nucleotides agree with TRBD1. Unmatched junction bases numbered 5, after V lost 3 bases and J lost 0 bases. This CDR3 has 15 amino acids. Per the germline V gene, CDR1 is SGDLS and CDR2 is YYNGEE. The CDR3 region is CASSAIQGLNTEAFF. In nucleotides, the CDR3 is TGTGCCAGCAGCGCGATACAGGGGCTGAACACTGAAGCTTTCTTT.

The rearrangement uses TRBV18 and TRBJ1-5, with D unresolved. From germline, CDR1 is KGHSH and CDR2 LQKENI. The CDR3 covers 20 residues. Trimming shortened V by 0 bases and J by 6 bases, and 27 bases separated the two germline ends. The CDR3 DNA follows: TGTGCCAGCTCACCACCTTACTCCCCCCCCGGGTGGGTTAAGGCTCAGCCCCAGCATTTT. Amino acids: CASSPPYSPPGWVKAQPQHF. The whole variable domain, filled in from reference TRBV18 and TRBJ1-5, reads NAGVMQNPRHLVRRRGQEARLRCSPMKGHSHVYWYRQLPEEGLKFMVYLQKENIIDESGMPKERFSAEFPKEGPSILRIQQVVRGDSAAYFCASSPPYSPPGWVKAQPQHFGDGTRLSIL.

Of note for this clonotype: This may be a read error, as it is one base from a much larger clone. The J gene is TRBJ2-7, the V gene TRBV5-4; D remains unclear. Germline V gene data show CDR1 as SGHNT and CDR2 as YYREEE (reference sequence). This CDR3 comprises 13 residues. The V end was cut by 2 bases, the J end by 8 bases, with 14 bases between. Here the CDR3 DNA reads TGTGCCAGCAGCTTACTCTCCAACGGCCAGCAGTACTTC. It codes for CASSLLSNGQQYF. The full variable domain, completed using reference TRBV5-4 and TRBJ2-7, is ETGVTQSPTHLIKTRGQQVTLRCSSQSGHNTVSWYQQALGQGPQFIFQYYREEENGRGNFPPRFSGLQFPNYSSELNVNALELDDSALYLCASSLLSNGQQYFGPGTRLTVT.

The chain combines TRBV6-2 or TRBV6-3 with TRBJ2-3, with 10 bases that match TRBD2. The germline gives CDR1 MNHEY, CDR2 SVGEGT. The CDR3 is 17 residues long. V dropped 5 bases and J dropped 6; count of bases not matched to a gene: 14. CDR3 region: CASSKALAGVSTDTQYF. CDR3 nucleotide sequence: TGTGCCAGCAGTAAAGCTCTAGCGGGAGTATCCACGGATACGCAGTATTTT.

This clonotype has just one count. This sequence joins TRBV2 and TRBJ2-7, with D unresolved. The CDR3 is 13 amino acids. Germline values: CDR1 SNHLY, CDR2 FYNNEI. Between the trimmed V and J ends, which lost 6 bases and 2 bases, there was a span of 11 bases. The CDR3 region has the DNA TGTGCCAGCAGCGTGACAAGTACCTACGAGCAGTACTTC. Its protein is CASSVTSTYEQYF.

This chain uses TRBV7-3 with TRBJ2-3, with 8 bases aligning to TRBD2. Germline trimming cut 5 bases from V and 5 bases from J; bases unmatched to any gene: 12. The germline CDR1 and CDR2 sequences are SGHTA and FQGTGA. The CDR3 consists of 16 residues. DNA for the CDR3: TGTGCCAGCAGCGAGCTAGCGGGTCGGACGCTAGATACGCAGTATTTT. This sequence encodes CASSELAGRTLDTQYF. The whole variable domain, filled in from reference TRBV7-3 and TRBJ2-3, reads GAGVSQTPSNKVTEKGKYVELRCDPISGHTALYWYRQSLGQGPEFLIYFQGTGAADDSGLPNDRFFAVRPEGSVSTLKIQRTERGDSAVYLCASSELAGRTLDTQYFGPGTRLTVL.

V usage is TRBV7-2 and J usage is TRBJ2-7; D tentatively reads TRBD1 or TRBD2 (5 bases each). CDR1 and CDR2 (germline): SGHTA, FQGNSA. The CDR3 is 15 amino acids. V dropped 9 bases and J dropped 4 bases, with 22 bases sitting between them. DNA of the CDR3: TGTGCCAGTCGTTTCACGGGGCAGGTCTATTACGAGCAGTACTTC. Translation: CASRFTGQVYYEQYF.

This sequence joins TRBV4-1 and TRBJ1-2; 7 nucleotides agree with TRBD1. The V gene's germline CDR1 is MGHRA and CDR2 YSYEKL. The CDR3 sequence is 15 residues long. Losses at the gene ends were 6 bases for V and 2 bases for J; bases not matched to a gene: 9. The CDR3 sequence: CASRGGQKGNYGYTF. The CDR3 bases are TGCGCCAGCAGGGGGGGACAGAAAGGAAACTATGGCTACACCTTC.

V gene TRBV20-1 combines with J gene TRBJ2-1; D is possibly TRBD2 (5 bases). V lost 0 bases and J 8 bases, leaving 17 bases between the germline ends. This CDR3 has 15 amino acids. CDR1 is DFQATT, CDR2 SNEGSKA, per germline (reference sequence). CDR3 sequence: CSARDSWLAGDEQFF. CDR3 nucleotide sequence: TGCAGTGCTAGAGATTCCTGGCTTGCGGGCGATGAGCAGTTCTTC.

Comment on this clonotype: This sequence may be a read error, since a much larger clone differs from it by one base. This chain uses TRBV15 with TRBJ2-5; possible D gene TRBD2, 5 bases. The CDR3 length is 13 residues. Per the germline V gene, CDR1 is LNHNV and CDR2 is YYDKDF (reference sequence). The chain's CDR3 is CDTSRDREEPQYF. The CDR3 DNA follows: TGTGACACCAGCAGAGATCGGGAAGAGCCCCAGTACTTC.

This clonotype has a handful of counts. This sequence may be a read error, since a much larger clone differs from it by one base. J is TRBJ2-5 and V is TRBV6-1; either TRBD1 or TRBD2 may fit D (5 bases each). From germline, CDR1 is MNHNS and CDR2 SASEGT. Between the trimmed V and J ends, which lost 8 bases and 7 bases, there was a span of 14 bases. The CDR3 contains 12 residues. The chain's CDR3 is CASPQGATTQYF. The CDR3 bases are TGTGCCAGCCCGCAGGGAGCGACGACCCAGTACTTC.

V is TRBV11-2 and J is TRBJ2-1; TRBD1 aligns across 7 bases. The germline gives CDR1 SGHAT, CDR2 FQNNGV. There are 14 residues in the CDR3. CDR3 coding DNA: TGTGTCAACAGCCTACAGACAGGGTCCGATGAGCAGTTCTTC. Protein: CVNSLQTGSDEQFF.

This clonotype has at least ten counts. The chain employs TRBV13 and TRBJ2-7; 9 bases align to TRBD1. The CDR3 loop spans 14 amino acids. Germline loops: CDR1 PRHDT, CDR2 FYEKMQ (reference sequence). Trimming at V came to 5 bases and at J to 4 bases, leaving 6 bases not matched to a gene. CDR3 DNA: TGTGCCAGCAGCGGGGCGGACAGGGGTTACGAGCAGTACTTC. Translating gives CASSGADRGYEQYF.

Relative to its sample, this clonotype is medium-sized (0.01 to 0.1%). The chain employs TRBV30 and TRBJ2-7; 11 bases are shared with TRBD2. V shed 3 bases, J shed 6 bases, and the junction held 7 bases outside the gene matches. The CDR3 covers 14 residues. CDR1 is GTSNPN and CDR2 is SVGIG in the germline V gene (reference sequence). CDR3: CAWRTSGSTPEQYF. CDR3 DNA: TGTGCCTGGAGAACTAGCGGGAGTACCCCCGAGCAGTACTTC. Full variable domain (outside the CDR3, taken from reference TRBV30 and TRBJ2-7): SQTIHQWPATLVQPVGSPLSLECTVEGTSNPNLYWYRQAAGRGLQLLFYSVGIGQISSEVPQNLSASRPQDRQFILSSKKLLLSDSGFYLCAWRTSGSTPEQYFGPGTRLTVT.

With respect to this clonotype: A far bigger clonotype differs at one base, so this is likely a read error. CDR3 amino acids: CASSYWVYNEQFF. The CDR3 nucleotides are TGTGCCAGCAGTTATTGGGTCTACAATGAGCAGTTCTTC. This chain joins TRBV27 and TRBJ2-5; D is ambiguous. Matching the DNA end better, TRBJ2-1 makes the J call doubtful. Germline lookup yields CDR1 MNHEY and CDR2 SMNVEV (reference sequence). CDR3 length: 13 residues.

This chain connects TRBV27 to TRBJ1-2; TRBD1 is a possible D gene (5 bases). CDR3 length: 15 amino acids. Per the germline V gene, CDR1 is MNHEY and CDR2 is SMNVEV (reference sequence). With 4 bases removed from V and 7 bases from J, the gap between germline ends came to 19 bases. The CDR3 sequence is CASSSGKGPLTGYTF. For the CDR3, the DNA is TGTGCCAGCAGTTCGGGAAAGGGACCCCTAACTGGCTACACCTTC.

This clonotype showed up many times. The V call is TRBV7-9, the J call TRBJ1-5; D not certain. Trimming removed 6 bases from V and 5 bases from J, with 11 bases in between. Per the germline V gene, CDR1 is SEHNR and CDR2 is FQNEAQ (reference sequence). The CDR3 loop spans 13 amino acids. The CDR3: CASSPTVDQPQHF. For the CDR3, the DNA is TGTGCCAGCAGTCCAACCGTCGATCAGCCCCAGCATTTT.

CDR3 in DNA: TGCAGTGCTAGCGCGACTATCGGGATCTCCAACGGGGAGTTCTTC. Its protein product is CSASATIGISNGEFF. The chain carries TRBV20-1 and TRBJ2-1, with a weak D call TRBD2 (5 bases). Germline-derived CDR1 and CDR2 are DFQATT and SNEGSKA (reference sequence). V lost 3 bases and J 14 bases, leaving 26 bases between the germline ends. The length of the CDR3 is 15 residues.

This clonotype ranks as medium-sized. The rearrangement joins TRBV19 to TRBJ2-1, with a tentative D call TRBD2 (6 bases). Per germline, CDR1 LNHDA and CDR2 SQIVND (reference sequence). The CDR3 consists of 15 residues. Trimming took 5 bases from V and 4 from J, leaving 15 bases between them. The CDR3 nucleotides read TGTGCCAGTAGTGCTAATAGCGGAGGTTACAATGAGCAGTTCTTC. Amino acids: CASSANSGGYNEQFF. Using reference TRBV19 and TRBJ2-1 for the parts outside the CDR3, the full variable domain is DGGITQSPKYLFRKEGQNVTLSCEQNLNHDAMYWYRQDPGQGLRLIYYSQIVNDFQKGDIAEGYSVSREKKESFPLTVTSAQKNPTAFYLCASSANSGGYNEQFFGPGTRLTVL.

This clonotype rates as medium-sized. The chain recombines TRBV3-1 with TRBJ2-2; D may match TRBD1 or TRBD2 (5 bases each). Trimming left V 5 bases short and J 3 bases short, with 13 bases between. This CDR3 contains 15 residues. CDR1 and CDR2 from the germline V gene are LGHDT and YNNKEL (reference sequence). CDR3 DNA: TGTGCCAGCAGCTTCCTCGGGGACCACACCGGGGAGCTGTTTTTT. This encodes CASSFLGDHTGELFF.

V and J are TRBV12-3 or TRBV12-4 and TRBJ1-3; D ambiguous. The CDR3 runs 16 residues. V was shortened by 2 bases and J by 11 bases, with 22 bases between the two germline ends. CDR3: CASSLPGLLSGKAIYF. The CDR3 coding sequence is TGTGCCAGCAGTTTACCAGGCTTACTCTCTGGAAAAGCCATATATTTT.

This clonotype was observed at least ten times. The chain links TRBV7-2 to TRBJ2-3; D gene uncertain. The CDR3 contains 15 residues. Germline-derived CDR1 and CDR2 are SGHTA and FQGNSA. V was pared by 1 base and J by 2 bases, with 10 bases between. The CDR3: CASSLVVVNTDTQYF. The CDR3 DNA is TGTGCCAGCAGCTTAGTGGTAGTTAACACAGATACGCAGTATTTT.

This clonotype was counted ten times or more. The rearrangement joins TRBV6-4 to TRBJ2-1; 9 nucleotides line up with TRBD2. V lost 6 bases, J lost 3 bases, and 6 bases stayed unmatched. Germline values: CDR1 MRHNA, CDR2 SNTAGT. The CDR3 is 15 amino acids. The CDR3 DNA reads TGTGCCAGCAGGTGCGGGAGGGCCGTCTACAATGAGCAGTTCTTC. Translation: CASRCGRAVYNEQFF.